This paragraph reports one T cell receptor beta chain. Its matching antigen is unknown. CD45RO negativity and positive selection for CCR7 defined naive CD8 cells, a population that excluded terminally differentiated effector memory CD45RA+ cells. This specimen comes from a study of shared clonotypes between healthy human individuals. The germline V gene has CDR1 SEHNR and CDR2 FQNEAQ (reference sequence). The germline V and J ends were trimmed by 5 bases and 4 bases, with 10 bases remaining between them. The CDR3 runs to 13 residues. The assay used deep level. The DNA input per sorted-subset replicate PCR was 150 to 200 ng, corresponding to some 27,000 T cell genomes. TCRdb's copy holds only in-frame clones and misses some; the assay was immunoSEQ multiplex PCR. Of roughly 2.1 million clones in the sample, 93% were seen once. Whole-study findings and limits: Naive subsets, compared against memory subsets, generally had larger estimated richness values.

The genes are TRBV7-9 and TRBJ2-3, with D unresolved. Sequenced material: naive CD8+ T cells from PBMCs. This TCR was recovered from a man younger than 35 in good health. Some clones in this sample may be carry-over from other donors' samples. The CDR3 loop is CASSRRPSDTQYF. CDR3 in DNA: TGTGCCAGCAGCCGCCGACCTTCAGATACGCAGTATTTT. The entire variable domain, with the rest obtained from reference TRBV7-9 and TRBJ2-3, is as follows: DTGVSQNPRHKITKRGQNVTFRCDPISEHNRLYWYRQTLGQGPEFLTYFQNEAQLEKSRLLSDRFSAERPKGSFSTLEIQRTEQGDSAMYLCASSRRPSDTQYFGPGTRLTVL.